This TCR beta chain appears in the sequencing data of a study of blood T cell repertoires in COVID-19. Sequencing was performed with immunoSEQ multiplex PCR; in TCRdb, only in-frame clones are kept and a portion is missing. Counted here are roughly 410,000 clones, around 89% occurring once; the ten biggest clones make up under 2%. Trimming at V came to 5 bases and at J to 12 bases, leaving 14 bases not matched to a gene. The CDR3 covers 16 residues. Per germline, CDR1 SEHNR and CDR2 FQNEAQ (reference sequence). This receptor was obtained from a woman aged 40 to 49 with COVID-19, enrolled during active disease. The chain uses TRBV7-9 and TRBJ1-6; 9 bases align to TRBD1. What was sequenced was peripheral blood. DNA of the CDR3: TGTGCCAGCAGCGTCTACAGGGGGCCGGGGTGGAGACCCCTCCACTTT. It codes for CASSVYRGPGWRPLHF.